Sequencing of this TCR beta chain was carried out in a study of blood T cells in healthy people across ages. Aged roughly 6 to 100, donors were systemically healthy Caucasians from Russia. The V end lost 5 bases, the J end lost 3 bases, and 16 bases lay between the germline ends. The CDR3 totals 14 residues. Germline CDR1 and CDR2: DFQATT and SNEGSKA (reference sequence). Primers used in a second PCR of about 6 to 12 cycles were a sample-barcoded 5' primer and a J-beta primer mix. One entry per CDR3 protein results from TCRdb running MiXCR on the 5' RACE reads. The data show approximately 2,000,000 distinct CDR3 sequences, 35% to 50% seen once.

The chain recombines TRBV20-1 with TRBJ1-2; D call uncertain. Input material: blood. The origin of this receptor is a human donor in good health. CDR3 amino acids: CSASGRAGDYGYTF. In DNA, the CDR3 is TGCAGTGCTTCAGGCCGCGCGGGAGACTATGGCTACACCTTC.